The present T cell receptor (beta chain) was sequenced within a study of beta chain features in type 1 diabetes (dated by TCRdb to about 2018). Looking at the study overall: No differences in mean age, gender distribution, total cell number or subset yield were found between patients and healthy donors. A total of approximately 110,000,000 sorted cells were examined across all samples, and a strong correlation was observed between cell number per subset and RNA yield. The study compared the TCRB repertoires of sorted circulating CD4+ T cell subsets in recently diagnosed type 1 diabetes patients with those in matched healthy donors. Regulatory and stem cell-like memory subsets were isolated from only 8 patients and about 8 healthy donors, whereas naive and central memory subsets came from all 28 donors. The research as a whole found: At VDJ recombination sites, type 1 diabetes patients had fewer insertions and more deleted nucleotides, which implies abnormalities in thymic rearrangement. A moderate but significant shortening of TCRB CDR3 length was observed in type 1 diabetes patients in all four CD4+ subsets. Sequencing cDNA rather than genomic DNA could over-represent highly expressing activated cells, although activation and CD3 levels did not differ between groups. PCR may preferentially amplify shorter templates, but because patient and control samples were amplified and corrected together, any resulting skew would affect both groups equally. The naive, central memory and regulatory TCRB repertoires appeared to resemble one another more closely among patients than among healthy donors. Only small numbers of individuals were included in the HLA sub-analyses, which left unresolved whether HLA type had any influence on TCRB rearrangement.

The entire isolated RNA was reverse transcribed using the High Capacity cDNA Reverse Transcription Kit, and thus expressed TCRB transcripts were sequenced. Deep immunoSEQ sequencing was performed on naive, central memory and regulatory T cell samples, with an average of roughly 3.3 million total reads per sample. After sorted cells were lysed in RLT buffer, RNA was extracted with DNase-treated RNeasy Micro or Mini kits, with the choice depending on cell number. To prevent cross-contamination, every cell subset was processed on its own, while patient and healthy donor samples were processed together. Using the immunoSEQ multiplex PCR, TCRB sequences were amplified from cDNA into 87-bp fragments spanning the CDR3 region. Sequencing of the amplicons was performed on the Illumina HiSeq platform. Under the source paper's analysis protocol: Synthetic template baselines were used to correct PCR bias computationally, reads within Hamming distance 2 were collapsed together, and singletons that could not be merged were discarded. Reads were aligned against IMGT so that V, D and J genes, CDR3 length and insertions or deletions at six rearrangement sites could be assigned. Within each subset, clonotype counts were normalized to sorted cell number, and only after that were true diversity and Gini coefficients computed with the tcR R package. The overlap coefficient, calculated on TCRB nucleotide sequences, was used to quantify repertoire sharing. Out-of-frame TCRB sequences from naive cells were analyzed as a proxy for the pre-selection repertoire. What TCRdb holds here is the immuneACCESS table cut down to in-frame rearrangements. Part of the clones is not present; checked against another copy, under half of the missing clones reflect an unresolved V gene, and the others are unexplained. V and J calls and clone size are those listed in that table; D and trimming were worked out from the DNA. This sample has 900,000 or so clones in its table, and roughly 16% of those were observed once. The ten largest make up about 0.02% of the sample.

This clone has only a few counts. Its antigen is unknown. Per-nucleotide qualities are absent, and no much larger clonotype sits a single base away. A distance of 8 bases separates the germline ends of V and J, which lose 3 bases and 0 bases respectively. CDR1 and CDR2 are read off the germline V gene (reference sequence) as LNHDA and SQIVND. The CDR3 spans 15 residues, from the cysteine through the phenylalanine. The kept DNA is CDR3 alone, 45 bases in frame from the first base. Each donor gave one peripheral blood draw, around 100 mL on average, collected into heparinised tubes. Naive, central memory, regulatory and stem cell-like memory CD4+ T cells were sorted on a BD FACSAria II using a panel including CD45RO, CCR7, CD25, CD127, CD95 and CD27. A purity above 98% was achieved for all sorted populations. PBMCs were separated immediately by Lymphoprep density gradient centrifugation and were stained directly, without being cultured. So that batch effects would be minimized, each experiment stained and sorted samples in pairs, pairing one healthy donor with one patient.

The chain is encoded by TRBV19 joined to TRBJ1-4, with no confident D gene call. The material sequenced was naive CD4+ T cells from blood. The cell subset or site label of this sample denotes: true naive CD4+ T cells. The receptor was derived from a woman under 30 in good health. The CDR3 reads CASSIGQSTNEKLFF. Here is the DNA: TGTGCCAGTAGTATCGGGCAGTCAACTAATGAAAAACTGTTTTTT.